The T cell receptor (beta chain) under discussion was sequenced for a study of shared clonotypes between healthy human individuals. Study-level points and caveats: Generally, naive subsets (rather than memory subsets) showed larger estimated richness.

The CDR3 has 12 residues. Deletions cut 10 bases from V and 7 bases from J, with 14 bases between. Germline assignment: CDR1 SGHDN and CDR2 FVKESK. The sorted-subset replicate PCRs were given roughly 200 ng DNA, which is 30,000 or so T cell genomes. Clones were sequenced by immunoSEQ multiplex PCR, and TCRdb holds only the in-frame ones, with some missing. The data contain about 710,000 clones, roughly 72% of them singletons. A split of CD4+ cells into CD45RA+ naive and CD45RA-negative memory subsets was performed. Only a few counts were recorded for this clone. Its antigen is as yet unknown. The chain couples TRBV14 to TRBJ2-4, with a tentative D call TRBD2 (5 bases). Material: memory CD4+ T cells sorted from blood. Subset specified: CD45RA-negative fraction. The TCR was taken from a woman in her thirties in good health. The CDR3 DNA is TGTGCCAAAACTTACAGAGGGAACATTCAGTACTTC. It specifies CAKTYRGNIQYF. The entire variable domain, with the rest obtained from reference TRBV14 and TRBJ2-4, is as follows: EAGVTQFPSHSVIEKGQTVTLRCDPISGHDNLYWYRRVMGKEIKFLLHFVKESKQDESGMPNNRFLAERTGGTYSTLKVQPAELEDSGVYFCAKTYRGNIQYFGAGTRLSVL.